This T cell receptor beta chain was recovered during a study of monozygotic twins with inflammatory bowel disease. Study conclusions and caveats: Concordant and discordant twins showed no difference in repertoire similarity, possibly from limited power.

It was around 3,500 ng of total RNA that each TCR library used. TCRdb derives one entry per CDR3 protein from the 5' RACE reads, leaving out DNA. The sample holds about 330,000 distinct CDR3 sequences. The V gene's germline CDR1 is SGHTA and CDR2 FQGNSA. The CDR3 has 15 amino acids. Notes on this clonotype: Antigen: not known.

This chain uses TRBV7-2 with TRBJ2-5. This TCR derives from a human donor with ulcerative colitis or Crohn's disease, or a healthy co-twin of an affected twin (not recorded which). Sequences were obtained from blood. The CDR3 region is CASRYSGGDQETQYF.